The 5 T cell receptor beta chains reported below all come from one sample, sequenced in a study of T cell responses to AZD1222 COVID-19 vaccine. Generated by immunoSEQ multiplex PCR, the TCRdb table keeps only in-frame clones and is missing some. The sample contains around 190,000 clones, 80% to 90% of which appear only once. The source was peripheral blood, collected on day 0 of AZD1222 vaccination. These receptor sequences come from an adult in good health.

CDR3: CASQTQPYEQYF. In DNA, the CDR3 is TGTGCCAGCCAAACACAGCCTTACGAGCAGTACTTC. The rearrangement uses TRBV6-1 and TRBJ2-7; D ambiguous. The CDR3 has 12 amino acids. The germline V gene encodes CDR1 MNHNS and CDR2 SASEGT. Trimming stripped 8 bases from V and 4 bases from J, with 12 bases between.

In nucleotides, the CDR3 is TGTGCCAGCAGCTTCCCCTCCGGGGGAGGCACAGATACGCAGTATTTT. As protein: CASSFPSGGGTDTQYF. The gene calls are TRBV5-4 and TRBJ2-3, with D perhaps TRBD2 (6 bases). The CDR3 covers 16 residues. Trimming removed 2 bases from V and 1 base from J, with 14 bases in between. Germline CDR1 is SGHNT and CDR2 is YYREEE (reference sequence).

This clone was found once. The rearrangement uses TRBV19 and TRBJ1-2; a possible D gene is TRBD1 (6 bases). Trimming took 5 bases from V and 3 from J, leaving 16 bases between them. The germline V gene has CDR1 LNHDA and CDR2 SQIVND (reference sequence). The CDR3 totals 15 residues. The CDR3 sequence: CASSVTGPIDYGYTF. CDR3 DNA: TGTGCCAGTAGTGTGACAGGCCCCATTGACTATGGCTACACCTTC.

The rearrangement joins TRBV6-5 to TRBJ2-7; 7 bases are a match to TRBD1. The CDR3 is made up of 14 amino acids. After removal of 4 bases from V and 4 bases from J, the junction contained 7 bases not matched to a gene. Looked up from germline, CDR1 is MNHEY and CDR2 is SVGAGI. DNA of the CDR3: TGTGCCAGCAGTTCCCGGGACAGACTATACGAGCAGTACTTC. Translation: CASSSRDRLYEQYF.

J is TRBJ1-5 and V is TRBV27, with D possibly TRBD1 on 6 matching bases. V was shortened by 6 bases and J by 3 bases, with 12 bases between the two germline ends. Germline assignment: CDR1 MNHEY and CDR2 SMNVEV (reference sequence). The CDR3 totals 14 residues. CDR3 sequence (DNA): TGTGCCAGCAGGGGTTCAGGGGCCAATCAGCCCCAGCATTTT. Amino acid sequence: CASRGSGANQPQHF.